Included here is one T cell receptor (beta chain) sequence, with context. This sample was included in a study of T-cell reconstitution after alpha-beta-depleted transplantation in children. V lost 4 bases to trimming and J lost 4 bases; unmatched junction nucleotides: 8. The germline V gene encodes CDR1 SGHAT and CDR2 FQDESV (reference sequence). The CDR3 sequence is 18 residues long. It was with unique molecular identifiers that the TCRbeta library was prepared. In TCRdb, the PCR reads were re-called with MiXCR into one record per CDR3 protein. The sample records 150,000 to 200,000 distinct CDR3 sequences, less than 15% being singletons.

The sequenced sample was PBMCs from the stem cell graft donor, obtained from the stem cell graft. This sequence joins TRBV11-1 and TRBJ2-1; TRBD2 agrees at 15 bases. This clonotype was obtained from a human donor who donated a stem cell graft to a child with acute lymphoblastic leukemia. The CDR3 bases are TGTGCCAGCAGCTCTCGGACTAGCGGGAGGGCCTTTTACAATGAGCAGTTCTTC. The encoded protein is CASSSRTSGRAFYNEQFF.